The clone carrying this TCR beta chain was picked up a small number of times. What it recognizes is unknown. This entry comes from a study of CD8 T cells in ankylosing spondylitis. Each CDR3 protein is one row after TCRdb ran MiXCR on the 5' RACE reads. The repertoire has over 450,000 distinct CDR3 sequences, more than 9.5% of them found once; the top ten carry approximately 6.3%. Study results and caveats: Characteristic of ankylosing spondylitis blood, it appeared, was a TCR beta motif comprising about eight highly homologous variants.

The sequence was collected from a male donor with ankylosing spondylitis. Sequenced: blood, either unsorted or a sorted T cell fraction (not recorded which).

CDR3 sequence reads: CATRQGISTDTQYF. CDR3 nucleotide sequence: TGTGCCACCCGACAGGGGATTAGCACAGATACGCAGTATTTT. This chain joins TRBV27 and TRBJ2-3, with TRBD1 matching 8 bases. The CDR3 is 14 residues long. From germline, CDR1 is MNHEY and CDR2 SMNVEV (reference sequence). With V trimmed by 10 bases and J by 0 bases, 6 bases remained unmatched.